This T cell receptor (beta chain) came from a study of memory CD4+ T cells and cytomegalovirus serostatus (dated 2019 in TCRdb). In terms of the full investigation: A total of 33 healthy Belgian adults, of whom 9 were CMV seropositive and roughly 25 were CMV seronegative, were included in the cohort. The study sequenced CD4+ memory TCRbeta repertoires of a Belgian cohort with known cytomegalovirus serostatus to replicate a published TCR-based CMV serostatus classifier.

As regards this clone: Its antigen has not been determined. No base quality information exists; no much larger clone differs at one position.

Study-wide conclusions, independent of this receptor: For predicting CMV serostatus, the median bootstrapped AUC was approximately 0.95 using the original framework and about 0.9 using a US-trained random forest. Of under 200 previously reported CMV-associated TCRbeta sequences, approximately 70 appeared in the CD4+ memory repertoires, each in one to five individuals. Only CD4+CD45RO+ memory cells were sequenced, in contrast to the original study, in which naive and memory CD4+ and CD8+ populations were covered. The results were interpreted as suggesting that the CMV-associated TCR signature is mostly present in the CD4+ memory repertoire. On the Belgian cohort, the classifier built on the original framework reached a median bootstrapped AUC of about 0.95, with a 95% CI of 0.76-1.00.

From a lookup of the germline V gene, CDR1 and CDR2 are SGHTA and FQGTGA. The CDR3 starts with the cysteine, ends with the phenylalanine, and has 14 residues. Solely the CDR3 DNA is kept, with 42 bases framed from the first base. Trimming takes 6 bases from V and 0 bases from J, and the germline ends sit 8 bases apart. Single viable CD3+CD4+CD8-CD45RO+ cells were sorted as memory CD4+ T cells on a FACSAria II. CMV serostatus was determined using a Roche Elecsys assay that detects serum IgG against CMV pp150, pp28, p38 and p52. Once the samples were thawed, total CD4+ T cells were enriched through positive selection using CD4 magnetic microbeads. The samples came from a different study that was designed specifically to examine the CD4+ T cell memory repertoire. Peripheral blood mononuclear cells were isolated and cryopreserved according to standard operating procedures, and serum was kept at -80 degrees C. CD3-PerCP (BW264/56), CD4-APC (RPA-T4), CD45RO-PE (UCHT1) and CD8-Pacific Orange (3B5) antibodies were used for staining, and non-viable cells were excluded with Sytox blue.

The Quick-DNA Microprep Kit was used to extract genomic DNA from the sorted cells. Amplification of TCRbeta DNA was done with the immunoSEQ hsTCRbeta kit, following the protocol from the manufacturer. TCRbeta libraries were sequenced on an Illumina MiSeq instrument. Per the authors' processing: Once out-of-frame sequences had been removed, 2 million to 2.5 million distinct TCRbeta sequences were left, which works out to an average of about 71,000 per individual. Each individual was scored according to the count of roughly 170 previously reported CMV-associated TCRbeta sequences and the total productive distinct TCRbeta count. A beta-binomial model was reimplemented in Python, and random forests from scikit-learn, run with default parameters, were trained on data from the US cohort. Classifier performance on the Belgian cohort was reported as the median AUC with percentile confidence intervals calculated over 10,000 bootstrap iterations. TCRdb mirrors the immuneACCESS table, restricted to in-frame sequences. Some clones are absent from its copies; in checked studies, under half trace to an unresolved V gene, and the reason for the others is unknown. Clonal size and the V and J genes are those of that table, whereas D and trimming came from the DNA. In all, the sample holds 75,000 to 90,000 clones, and about 85% of those were seen once. The ten largest clonotypes hold around 0.73% of the sample.

The chain employs TRBV7-3 and TRBJ2-2, and TRBD2 may be the D gene, going by 6 matching bases. The source is an adult in good health and CMV-seronegative. Input material: memory CD4+ T cells from blood. The CDR3 protein: CASRLAANTGELFF. The DNA sequence is as follows: TGTGCCAGCAGACTAGCCGCGAACACCGGGGAGCTGTTTTTT. The entire variable domain, with the stretches around the CDR3 drawn from the reference TRBV7-3 and TRBJ2-2 proteins, is GAGVSQTPSNKVTEKGKYVELRCDPISGHTALYWYRQSLGQGPEFLIYFQGTGAADDSGLPNDRFFAVRPEGSVSTLKIQRTERGDSAVYLCASRLAANTGELFFGEGSRLTVL.